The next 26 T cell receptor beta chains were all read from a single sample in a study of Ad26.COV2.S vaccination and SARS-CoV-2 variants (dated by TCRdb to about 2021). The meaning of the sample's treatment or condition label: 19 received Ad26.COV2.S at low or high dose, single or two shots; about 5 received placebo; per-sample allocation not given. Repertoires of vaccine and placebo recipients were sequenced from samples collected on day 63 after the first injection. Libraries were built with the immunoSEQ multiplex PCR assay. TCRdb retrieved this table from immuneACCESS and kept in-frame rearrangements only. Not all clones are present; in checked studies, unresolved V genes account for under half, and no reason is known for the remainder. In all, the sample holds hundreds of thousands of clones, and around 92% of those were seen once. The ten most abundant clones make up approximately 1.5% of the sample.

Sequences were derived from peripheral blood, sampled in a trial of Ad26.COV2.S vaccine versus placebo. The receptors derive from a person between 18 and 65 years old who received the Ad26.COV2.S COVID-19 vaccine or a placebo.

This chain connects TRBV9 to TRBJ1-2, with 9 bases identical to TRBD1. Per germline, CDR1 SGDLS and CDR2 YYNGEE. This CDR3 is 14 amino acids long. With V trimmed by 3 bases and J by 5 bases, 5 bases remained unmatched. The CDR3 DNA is TGTGCCAGCAGCGATGGGACAGGGAGGTATGGCTACACCTTC. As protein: CASSDGTGRYGYTF.

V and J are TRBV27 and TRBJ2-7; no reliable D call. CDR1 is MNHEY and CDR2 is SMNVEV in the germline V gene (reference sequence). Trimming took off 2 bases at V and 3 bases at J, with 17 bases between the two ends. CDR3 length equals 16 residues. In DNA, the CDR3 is TGTGCCAGCAGTTTAGGAGCACCGGGCCCCATCTACGAGCAGTACTTC. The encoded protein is CASSLGAPGPIYEQYF.

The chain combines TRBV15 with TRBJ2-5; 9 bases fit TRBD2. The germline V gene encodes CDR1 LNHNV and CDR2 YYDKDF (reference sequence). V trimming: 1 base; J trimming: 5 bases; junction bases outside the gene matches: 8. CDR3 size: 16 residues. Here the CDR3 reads CATSRVAGGLGETQYF. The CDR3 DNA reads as TGTGCCACCAGCAGAGTGGCGGGAGGGCTGGGGGAGACCCAGTACTTC.

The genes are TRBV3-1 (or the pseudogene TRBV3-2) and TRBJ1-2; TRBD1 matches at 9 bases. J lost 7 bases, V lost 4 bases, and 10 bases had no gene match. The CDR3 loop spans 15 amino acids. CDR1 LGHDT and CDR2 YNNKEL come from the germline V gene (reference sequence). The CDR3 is CASSRYPGQGAGYTF. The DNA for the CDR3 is TGTGCCAGCAGCCGATATCCGGGACAGGGTGCTGGCTACACCTTC.

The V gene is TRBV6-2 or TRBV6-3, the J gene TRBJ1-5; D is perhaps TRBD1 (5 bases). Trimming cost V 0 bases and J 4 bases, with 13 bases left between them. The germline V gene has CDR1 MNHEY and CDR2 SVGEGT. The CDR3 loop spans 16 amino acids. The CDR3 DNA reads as TGTGCCAGCAGTTACTCGACTAGGGGTGTAAATCAGCCCCAGCATTTT. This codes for CASSYSTRGVNQPQHF.

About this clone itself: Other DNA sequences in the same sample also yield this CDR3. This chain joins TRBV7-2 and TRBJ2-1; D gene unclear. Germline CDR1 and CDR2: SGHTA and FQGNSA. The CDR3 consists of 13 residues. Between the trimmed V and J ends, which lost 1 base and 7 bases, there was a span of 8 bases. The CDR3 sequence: CASSLVGGNEQFF. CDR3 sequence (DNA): TGTGCCAGCAGCTTAGTCGGTGGGAATGAGCAGTTCTTC.

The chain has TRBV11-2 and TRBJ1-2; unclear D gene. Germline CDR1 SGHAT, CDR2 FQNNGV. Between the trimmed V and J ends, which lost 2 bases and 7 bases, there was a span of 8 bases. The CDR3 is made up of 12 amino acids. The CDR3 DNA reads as TGTGCCAGCAGCTTAATGGGTGGTGGCTACACCTTC. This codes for CASSLMGGGYTF.

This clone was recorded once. The CDR3 sequence: CASSYSGGETQYF. DNA of the CDR3: TGTGCCAGCAGTTATAGCGGGGGGGAGACCCAGTACTTC. This chain connects TRBV6-2 or TRBV6-3 to TRBJ2-5, with 10 bases that match TRBD2. V gave up 3 bases and J gave up 5 bases; unmatched junction bases: 0. The germline V gene has CDR1 MNHEY and CDR2 SVGEGT. The CDR3 totals 13 residues.

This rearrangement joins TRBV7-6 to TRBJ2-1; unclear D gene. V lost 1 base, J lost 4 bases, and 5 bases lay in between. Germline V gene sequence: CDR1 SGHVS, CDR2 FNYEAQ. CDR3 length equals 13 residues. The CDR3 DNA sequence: TGTGCCAGCAGCTTAGTACCTTACAATGAGCAGTTCTTC. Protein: CASSLVPYNEQFF.

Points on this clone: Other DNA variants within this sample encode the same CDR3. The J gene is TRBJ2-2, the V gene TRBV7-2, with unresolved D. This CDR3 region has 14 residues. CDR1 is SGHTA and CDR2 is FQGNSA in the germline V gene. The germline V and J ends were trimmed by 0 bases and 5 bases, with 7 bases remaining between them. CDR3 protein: CASSLARRTGELFF. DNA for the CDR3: TGTGCCAGCAGCTTAGCTCGTAGGACCGGGGAGCTGTTTTTT.

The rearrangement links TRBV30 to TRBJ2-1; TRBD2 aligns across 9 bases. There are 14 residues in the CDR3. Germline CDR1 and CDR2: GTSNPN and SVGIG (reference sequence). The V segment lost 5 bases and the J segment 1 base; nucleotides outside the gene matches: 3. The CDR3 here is CAWAAGGSYNEQFF. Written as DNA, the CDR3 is TGTGCCTGGGCAGCGGGAGGATCCTACAATGAGCAGTTCTTC.

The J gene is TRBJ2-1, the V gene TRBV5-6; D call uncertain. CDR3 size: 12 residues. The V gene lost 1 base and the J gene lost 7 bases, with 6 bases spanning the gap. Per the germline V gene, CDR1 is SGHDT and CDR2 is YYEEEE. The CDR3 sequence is CASSLQVNEQFF. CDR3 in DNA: TGTGCCAGCAGCTTGCAGGTAAATGAGCAGTTCTTC.

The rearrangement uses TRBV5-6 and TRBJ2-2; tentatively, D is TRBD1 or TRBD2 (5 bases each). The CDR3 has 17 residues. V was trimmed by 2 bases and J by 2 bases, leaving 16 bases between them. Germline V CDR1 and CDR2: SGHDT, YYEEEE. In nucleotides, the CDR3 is TGTGCCAGCAGCTTCGATGTGGGGGATTTCAACACCGGGGAGCTGTTTTTT. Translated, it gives CASSFDVGDFNTGELFF.

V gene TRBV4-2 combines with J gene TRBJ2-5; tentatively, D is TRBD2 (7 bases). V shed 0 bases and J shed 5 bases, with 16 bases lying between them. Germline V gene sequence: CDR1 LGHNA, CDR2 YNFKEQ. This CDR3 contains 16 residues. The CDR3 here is CASSQEGDTGRETQYF. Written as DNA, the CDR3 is TGTGCCAGCAGCCAAGAGGGGGACACCGGGAGGGAGACCCAGTACTTC.

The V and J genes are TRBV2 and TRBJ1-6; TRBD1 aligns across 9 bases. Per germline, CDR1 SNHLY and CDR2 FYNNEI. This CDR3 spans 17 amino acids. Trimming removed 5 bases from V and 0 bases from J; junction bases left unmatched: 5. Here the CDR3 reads CASSSTGGRSYNSPLHF. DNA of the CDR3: TGTGCCAGCAGTTCGACAGGGGGTCGCTCCTATAATTCACCCCTCCACTTT.

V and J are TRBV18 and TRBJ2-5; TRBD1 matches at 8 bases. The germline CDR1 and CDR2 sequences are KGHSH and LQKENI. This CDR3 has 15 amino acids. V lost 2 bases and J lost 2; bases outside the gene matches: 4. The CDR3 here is CASSPGQGEQETQYF. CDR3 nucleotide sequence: TGTGCCAGCTCACCAGGACAGGGAGAACAAGAGACCCAGTACTTC.

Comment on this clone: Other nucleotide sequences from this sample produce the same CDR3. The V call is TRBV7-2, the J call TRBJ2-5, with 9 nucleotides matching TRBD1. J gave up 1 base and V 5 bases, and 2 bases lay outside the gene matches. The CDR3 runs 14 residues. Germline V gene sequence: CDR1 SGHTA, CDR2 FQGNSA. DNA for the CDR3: TGTGCCAGCAGCCCACAGGGGGCCCAAGAGACCCAGTACTTC. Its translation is CASSPQGAQETQYF.

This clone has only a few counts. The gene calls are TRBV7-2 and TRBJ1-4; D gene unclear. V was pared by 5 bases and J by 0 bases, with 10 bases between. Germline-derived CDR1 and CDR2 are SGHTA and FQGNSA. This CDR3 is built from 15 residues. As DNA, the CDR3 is TGTGCCAGCAGCCAAGGACCAGCAACTAATGAAAAACTGTTTTTT. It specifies CASSQGPATNEKLFF.

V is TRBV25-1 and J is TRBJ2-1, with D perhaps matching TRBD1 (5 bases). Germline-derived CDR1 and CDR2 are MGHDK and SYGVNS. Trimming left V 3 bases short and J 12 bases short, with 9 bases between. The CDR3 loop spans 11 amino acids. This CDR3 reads CASSELTGQFF. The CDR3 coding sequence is TGTGCCAGCAGTGAGCTAACAGGGCAGTTCTTC.

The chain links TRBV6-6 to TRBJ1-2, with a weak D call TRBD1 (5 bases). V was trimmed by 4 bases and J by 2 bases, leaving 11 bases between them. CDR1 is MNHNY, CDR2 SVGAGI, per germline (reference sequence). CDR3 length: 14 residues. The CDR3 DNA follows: TGTGCCAGCAGTTTAGGACAAATAAACTATGGCTACACCTTC. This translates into CASSLGQINYGYTF.

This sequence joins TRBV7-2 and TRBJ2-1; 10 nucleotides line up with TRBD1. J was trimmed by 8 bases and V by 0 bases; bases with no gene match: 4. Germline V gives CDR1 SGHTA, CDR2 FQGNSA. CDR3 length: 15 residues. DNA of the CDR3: TGTGCCAGCAGCTTAGCGGGACAGGGGATCTATGAGCAGTTCTTC. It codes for CASSLAGQGIYEQFF.

The CDR3 coding sequence is TGTGCCAGCAGCTTAGTCGAGGGGACAGGGCGCACAGATACGCAGTATTTT. This encodes CASSLVEGTGRTDTQYF. The chain uses TRBV7-8 and TRBJ2-3, with 9 bases matching TRBD1. The CDR3 runs to 17 residues. J was trimmed by 1 base and V by 1 base; bases with no gene match: 6. Germline V gene lookup returns CDR1 SGHVS and CDR2 FQNEAQ.

As DNA, the CDR3 is TGTGCCAGCAGCACCGGAAGAAACGAGCAGTACTTC. Translation: CASSTGRNEQYF. The chain combines TRBV7-9 with TRBJ2-7; no definite D call. Trimming left V 5 bases short and J 5 bases short, with 10 bases between. The CDR3 runs to 12 residues. Germline V CDR1 and CDR2: SEHNR, FQNEAQ (reference sequence).

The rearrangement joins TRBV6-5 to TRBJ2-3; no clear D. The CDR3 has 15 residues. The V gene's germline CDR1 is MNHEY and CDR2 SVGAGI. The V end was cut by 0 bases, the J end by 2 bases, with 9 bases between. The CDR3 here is CASSYSADHTDTQYF. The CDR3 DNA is TGTGCCAGCAGTTACTCTGCGGATCACACAGATACGCAGTATTTT.

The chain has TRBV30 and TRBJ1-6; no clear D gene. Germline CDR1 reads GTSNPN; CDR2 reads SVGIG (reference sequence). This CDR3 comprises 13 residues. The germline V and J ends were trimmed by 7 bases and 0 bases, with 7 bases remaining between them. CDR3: CALQFSYNSPLHF. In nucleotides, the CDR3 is TGTGCCTTACAGTTCTCCTATAATTCACCCCTCCACTTT.

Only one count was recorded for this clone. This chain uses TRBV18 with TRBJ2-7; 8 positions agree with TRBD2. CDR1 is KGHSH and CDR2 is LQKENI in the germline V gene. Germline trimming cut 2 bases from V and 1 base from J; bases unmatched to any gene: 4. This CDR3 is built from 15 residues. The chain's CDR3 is CASSPTSGLSYEQYF. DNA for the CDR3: TGTGCCAGCTCACCAACTAGCGGTCTTTCCTACGAGCAGTACTTC.